This TCR beta chain appears in the sequencing data of a study of T cell responses to AZD1222 COVID-19 vaccine. Study-wide points: Every sample of the repertoires postdated the peak T cell response. Only six individuals given AZD1222 were seropositive at baseline. Most donors were white British, females outnumbered males, and clonal diversity was possibly underestimated.

Note on this clone: Its antigen is not identified.

Using immunoSEQ multiplex PCR, the repertoire was profiled, and TCRdb retains in-frame clones only, with some absent. Here the sample spans around 140,000 clones, about 91% being singletons. The CDR3 contains 13 residues. V gave up 6 bases and J gave up 8 bases; unmatched junction bases: 9. Germline CDR1 MNHEY, CDR2 SVGAGI. The TCR was taken from an adult who received the AZD1222 COVID-19 vaccine. The sequenced sample was peripheral blood, obtained 28 days after the second AZD1222 dose. The chain has TRBV6-5 and TRBJ1-2; TRBD1 matches at 7 bases. The CDR3 spells CASSAGQPIGYTF. In nucleotides, the CDR3 is TGTGCCAGCAGCGCGGGACAGCCAATCGGCTACACCTTC.